This T cell receptor (beta chain) came from a study of Graves' ophthalmopathy and Graves' hyperthyroidism. Among the exclusions were patients with other autoimmune diseases, uncontrolled infections, pregnancy or lactation. Study-wide findings and caveats: The model predicted ophthalmopathy progression with about 71% sensitivity and around 72% specificity.

Ten or more counts support this clonotype. The target antigen is unknown. Amplification of the TCR beta CDR3 regions used RNA transcripts (as template). Second-round multiplex PCR came after first-round RT-PCR with HTBI primers. One entry per CDR3 protein, called by TCRdb with MiXCR from the multiplex PCR reads. The sample shows 300,000 to 500,000 distinct CDR3 sequences, 15% to 17% of them seen only once. The germline V gene has CDR1 DFQATT and CDR2 SNEGSKA (reference sequence). The ends were cut back, 6 bases at V and 5 bases at J, with 13 bases in the middle. The CDR3 is 12 residues long. This clonotype originated in a woman between 18 and 29 years old with stable Graves' hyperthyroidism. The sample taken for sequencing was peripheral blood. This chain connects TRBV20-1 to TRBJ2-5; D possibly matches TRBD1 or TRBD2 (6 bases each). The CDR3 sequence: CSASMGGETQYF. The DNA of the CDR3 is TGCAGTGCGTCCATGGGGGGCGAGACCCAGTACTTC.